Shown below are 5 T cell receptor beta chains from a single sample sequenced in a study of persistence of HIV-infected CD4 T cells. An overlapping HIV-1 Gag peptide pool stimulated these cells at 0.75 to 1 ug/peptide/mL. CD40L/CD69 double-negative CD45RO-high memory CD4+ T cells were collected. The libraries were made with immunoSEQ version 4 in survey mode. Assay: immunoSEQ multiplex PCR; the TCRdb copy retains only in-frame clones and omits some. The repertoire holds some 39,000 clones, 80% to 85% seen once, with 0.85% to 1% in the top ten. Their target antigens are unknown. The source was cultured CD4+ T cells from PBMCs, collected from a patient who received antiretroviral therapy. Receptor source: an adult with HIV. The donor label of this sample is uncertain.

The chain is built from TRBV6-2 or TRBV6-3 and TRBJ1-5; D perhaps matches TRBD1 (6 bases). The CDR3 runs to 17 residues. The V gene lost 2 bases and the J gene lost 1 base, with 15 bases spanning the gap. Germline V gene sequence: CDR1 MNHEY, CDR2 SVGEGT. The CDR3 sequence: CASSYLGGGASNQPQHF. CDR3 bases: TGTGCCAGCAGTTACCTAGGAGGGGGAGCGAGCAATCAGCCCCAGCATTTT.

This clone was detected a few times. J is TRBJ1-1 and V is TRBV2; D is unclear. The CDR3 has 13 residues. The V end was cut by 7 bases, the J end by 0 bases, with 9 bases between. The germline V gene has CDR1 SNHLY and CDR2 FYNNEI. The CDR3 protein is CASILGMNTEAFF. The CDR3 DNA reads as TGTGCCAGCATCCTAGGGATGAACACTGAAGCTTTCTTT.

The J gene is TRBJ1-3, the V gene TRBV28; D is perhaps TRBD1 (6 bases). This CDR3 has 15 amino acids. V lost 6 bases and J 0 bases, leaving 12 bases between the germline ends. The germline CDR1 and CDR2 sequences are MDHEN and SYDVKM. Here the CDR3 reads CASRSQGSSGNTIYF. CDR3 coding DNA: TGTGCCAGCAGATCACAGGGTTCCTCTGGAAACACCATATATTTT.

The gene calls are TRBV9 and TRBJ1-3; D unclear. CDR1 is SGDLS and CDR2 is YYNGEE in the germline V gene. The CDR3 totals 16 residues. V was clipped by 0 bases and J by 0 bases, with 10 bases between them. The CDR3 DNA is TGTGCCAGCAGCGTAGCTTTGGGCATCTCTGGAAACACCATATATTTT. Translation: CASSVALGISGNTIYF.

The chain carries TRBV5-1 and TRBJ1-4; perhaps TRBD1 as D (5 bases). Germline V gene data show CDR1 as SGHRS and CDR2 as YFSETQ. This CDR3 spans 15 amino acids. The ends were cut back, 6 bases at V and 0 bases at J, with 12 bases in the middle. In DNA, the CDR3 is TGCGCCAGCACTTGGGGACTTGCAACTAATGAAAAACTGTTTTTT. Residues: CASTWGLATNEKLFF.